This T cell receptor (beta chain) came from a study of cytomegalovirus exposure and HLA in healthy donors. The V end was cut by 0 bases, the J end by 0 bases, with 4 bases between. This CDR3 spans 14 amino acids. The germline V gene encodes CDR1 SGHRS and CDR2 YFSETQ. In the PCR, 60 Vbeta and 13 Jbeta primers were used. The method was immunoSEQ multiplex PCR; TCRdb's version includes in-frame clones alone and lacks a portion of them. The repertoire consists of 110,000 to 150,000 clones, with roughly 81% occurring once and the leading ten covering 1.6%. Note on this clone: Other nucleotide sequences in the sample specify the same CDR3.

This receptor was taken from a female donor in good health and CMV-seronegative. The source material was PBMCs. V is TRBV5-1 and J is TRBJ1-3; D is uncertain. CDR3: CASSLGSSGNTIYF. The CDR3 region has the DNA TGCGCCAGCAGCTTGGGGAGCTCTGGAAACACCATATATTTT.